This T cell receptor beta chain stems from a study of OX40 agonist ivuxolimab in advanced cancers. Findings and caveats of the study: In a subset of nonresponders, normalized T-cell clonal expansion was also low. Clonal expansion by week 6 occurred in CD4+ and CD8+ blood T cells (at 0.1 to 3.0 mg/kg).

Produced via immunoSEQ multiplex PCR; TCRdb's table is partial and in-frame only. The sample shows 65,000 to 70,000 clones, around 86% of them seen only once. CDR1 and CDR2 from the germline V gene are SGHDN and FVKESK. This CDR3 has 15 residues. Trimming took off 1 base at V and 1 base at J, with 10 bases between the two ends. With regard to this clone: As yet, its antigen is unknown.

Blood specimens came from baseline, cycle 4 day 1, and cycle 7 day 1. The chain links TRBV14 to TRBJ2-5; possible D gene TRBD2, 5 bases. The starting material was CD4+ or CD8+ T cells sorted from blood, obtained in a trial of the OX40 agonist ivuxolimab. This clonotype was obtained from an adult with an advanced solid tumor such as melanoma, head and neck, liver or kidney cancer. CDR3 residues: CASSQARASQETQYF. The CDR3 DNA reads TGTGCCAGCAGCCAAGCGAGGGCTTCCCAAGAGACCCAGTACTTC. Drawing the rest from reference TRBV14 and TRBJ2-5, the complete variable domain is EAGVTQFPSHSVIEKGQTVTLRCDPISGHDNLYWYRRVMGKEIKFLLHFVKESKQDESGMPNNRFLAERTGGTYSTLKVQPAELEDSGVYFCASSQARASQETQYFGPGTRLLVL.